This T cell receptor beta chain came from a study of Graves' ophthalmopathy and Graves' hyperthyroidism. The table lists this clonotype with many counts. Amplified material comprised TCR beta CDR3 regions derived from RNA transcripts. In the first round, RT-PCR was carried out with HTBI primers, and a multiplex PCR formed the second round. TCRdb passed the multiplex PCR reads through MiXCR, listing each CDR3 protein once. Here the sample spans roughly 480,000 distinct CDR3 sequences, around an eighth being singletons. Sequenced material: blood. This TCR was sampled from a woman aged 25 to 39 with Graves' ophthalmopathy.

CDR3 region: CAARGFTAKINSPLHF. The CDR3 region has the DNA TGTGCCGCTCGGGGCTTCACAGCGAAAATTAATTCACCCCTCCACTTT. The rearrangement links TRBV28 to TRBJ1-6, with D possibly matching TRBD1 (5 bases). V lost 11 bases, J lost 6 bases, and 23 bases lay in between. Germline V gene lookup returns CDR1 MDHEN and CDR2 SYDVKM. The CDR3 totals 16 residues.